This TCR beta chain stems from a study of type 1 regulatory T cells. Across the whole study: An in vitro protocol generated T-allo10, a Tr1-enriched, alloantigen-specific CD4 T cell product. Study-wide results and caveats: Compared with non-type 1 regulatory T cells, type 1 regulatory T cells showed a more restricted TCR repertoire.

There are 15 residues in the CDR3. Germline loops: CDR1 SEHNR, CDR2 FQNEAQ (reference sequence). Trimming took off 0 bases at V and 6 bases at J, with 14 bases between the two ends. One entry per CDR3 protein, called by TCRdb with MiXCR from the reads. In the table there are about 67,000 distinct CDR3 sequences, just under 50% of which are singletons. Turning to this clonotype: Its cognate antigen is unknown.

This receptor was taken from a human donor in good health. The sequencing input was cultured non-Tr1 T cells, either the whole culture or a sorted T cell fraction (not recorded which). This chain connects TRBV7-9 to TRBJ1-2; D might be TRBD1 (6 bases). CDR3 DNA: TGTGCCAGCAGCTTAGCGTCGGCAGGGGCGGATGGCTACACCTTC. It codes for CASSLASAGADGYTF.